This TCR beta chain comes out of a study of PD-1 blockade in classical Hodgkin lymphoma. Points from the study as a whole: Those starting nivolumab under 1 year post-ASCT were excluded. Relapsed/refractory patients reportedly had the lowest baseline TCR diversity, below newly diagnosed patients, who were below healthy donors.

Relapse after autologous stem cell transplantation occurred in every patient, and brentuximab vedotin exposure varied. The study recorded best responses of complete response, partial response or progressive disease. In the case of this clone: Its antigen remains unidentified.

Measured with immunoSEQ multiplex PCR; TCRdb has only the in-frame clones, and not every one. The profile shows around 100,000 clones, more than 85% of them singletons. V shed 0 bases and J shed 8 bases, with 13 bases lying between them. CDR3 length: 14 amino acids. Germline loops: CDR1 KGHSH, CDR2 LQKENI. The input for sequencing was peripheral blood mononuclear cells (PBMCs), taken before the second cycle of nivolumab. This receptor was obtained from a human donor with classical Hodgkin lymphoma. The J gene is TRBJ1-2, the V gene TRBV18, with D perhaps matching TRBD1 (5 bases). The CDR3 protein is CASSPPSRVGGYTF. The CDR3 DNA reads TGTGCCAGCTCACCACCGTCCAGGGTCGGAGGCTACACCTTC.